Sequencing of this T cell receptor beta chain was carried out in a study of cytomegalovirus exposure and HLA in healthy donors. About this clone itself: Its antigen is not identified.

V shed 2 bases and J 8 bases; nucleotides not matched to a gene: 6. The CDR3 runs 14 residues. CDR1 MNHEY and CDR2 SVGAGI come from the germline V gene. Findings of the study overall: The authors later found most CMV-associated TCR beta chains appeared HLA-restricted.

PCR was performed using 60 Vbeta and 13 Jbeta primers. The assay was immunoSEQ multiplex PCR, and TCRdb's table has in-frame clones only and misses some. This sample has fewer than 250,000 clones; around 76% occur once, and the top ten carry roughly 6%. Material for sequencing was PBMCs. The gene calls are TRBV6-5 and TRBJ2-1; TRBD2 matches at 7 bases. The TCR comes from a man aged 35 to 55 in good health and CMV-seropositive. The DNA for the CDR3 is TGTGCCAGCAGTTACGGCGGGAGTAGAGATGAGCAGTTCTTC. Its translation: CASSYGGSRDEQFF.